Below, one T cell receptor beta chain is given with its context. Its antigen is not identified. This sample was included in a study of identical twins. Study results and limitations: These conclusions were based on statistical analysis (cross-sectional, not following the same donors).

TCRdb called the 5' RACE reads again in MiXCR, with one record for every CDR3 protein. Of about 690,000 distinct CDR3 sequences listed, roughly 6% are singletons. Sample: naive T cells sorted from blood. This TCR was recovered from a young man in good health.

The CDR3 region has the DNA TGTGCCAGCAGTCTCCAGAGACAGGGTTCGGAGACCCAGTACTTC. Translating gives CASSLQRQGSETQYF. This chain connects TRBV27 to TRBJ2-5; 7 bases are shared with TRBD1. CDR3 length: 15 residues. V gave up 5 bases and J gave up 5 bases; unmatched junction bases: 11. CDR1 MNHEY and CDR2 SMNVEV come from the germline V gene (reference sequence).